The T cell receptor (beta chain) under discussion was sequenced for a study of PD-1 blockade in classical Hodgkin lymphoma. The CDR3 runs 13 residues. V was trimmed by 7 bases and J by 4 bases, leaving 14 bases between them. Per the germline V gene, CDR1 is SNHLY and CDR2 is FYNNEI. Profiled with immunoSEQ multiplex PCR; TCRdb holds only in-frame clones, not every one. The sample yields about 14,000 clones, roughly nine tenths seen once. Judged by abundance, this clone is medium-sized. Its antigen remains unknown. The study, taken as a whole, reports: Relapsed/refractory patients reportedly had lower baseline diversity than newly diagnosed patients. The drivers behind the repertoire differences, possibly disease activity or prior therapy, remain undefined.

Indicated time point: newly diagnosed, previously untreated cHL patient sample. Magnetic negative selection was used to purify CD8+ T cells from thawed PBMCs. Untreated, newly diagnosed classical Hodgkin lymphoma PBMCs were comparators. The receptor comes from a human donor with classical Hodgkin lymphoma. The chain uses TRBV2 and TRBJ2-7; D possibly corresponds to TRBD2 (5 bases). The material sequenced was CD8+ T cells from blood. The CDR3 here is CASTLPDSYEQYF. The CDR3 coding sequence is TGTGCCAGCACCCTCCCGGACTCTTACGAGCAGTACTTC.